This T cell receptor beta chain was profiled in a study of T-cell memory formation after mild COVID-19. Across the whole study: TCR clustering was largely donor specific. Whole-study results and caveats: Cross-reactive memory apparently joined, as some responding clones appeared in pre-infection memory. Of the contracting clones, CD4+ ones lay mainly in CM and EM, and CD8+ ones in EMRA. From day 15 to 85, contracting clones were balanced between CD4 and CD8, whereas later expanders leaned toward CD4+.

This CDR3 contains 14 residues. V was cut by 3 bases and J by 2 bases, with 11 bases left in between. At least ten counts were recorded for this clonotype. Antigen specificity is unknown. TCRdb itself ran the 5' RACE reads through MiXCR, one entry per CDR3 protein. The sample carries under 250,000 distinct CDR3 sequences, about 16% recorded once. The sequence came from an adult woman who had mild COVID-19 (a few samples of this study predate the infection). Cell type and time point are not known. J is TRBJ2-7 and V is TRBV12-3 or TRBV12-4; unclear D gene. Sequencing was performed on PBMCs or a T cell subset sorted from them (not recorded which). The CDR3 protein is CASSLGPPTYEQYF. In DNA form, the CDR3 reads TGTGCCAGCAGTTTGGGTCCCCCGACCTACGAGCAGTACTTC.